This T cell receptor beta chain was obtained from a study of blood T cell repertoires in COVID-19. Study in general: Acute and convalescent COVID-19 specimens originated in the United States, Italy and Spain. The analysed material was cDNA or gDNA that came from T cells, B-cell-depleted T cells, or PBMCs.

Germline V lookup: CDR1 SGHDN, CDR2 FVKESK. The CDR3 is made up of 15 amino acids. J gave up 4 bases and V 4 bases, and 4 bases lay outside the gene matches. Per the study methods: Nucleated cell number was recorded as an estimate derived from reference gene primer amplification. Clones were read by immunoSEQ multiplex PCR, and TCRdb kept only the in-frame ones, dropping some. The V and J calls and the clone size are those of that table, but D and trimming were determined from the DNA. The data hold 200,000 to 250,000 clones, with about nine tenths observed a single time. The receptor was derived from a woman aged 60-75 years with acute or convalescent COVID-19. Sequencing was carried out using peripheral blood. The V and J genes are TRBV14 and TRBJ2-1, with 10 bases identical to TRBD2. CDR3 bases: TGTGCCAGCAGCCGAATAGCGGGAGGATACAATGAGCAGTTCTTC. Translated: CASSRIAGGYNEQFF.